The 32 T cell receptor beta chains in this list originate from one sample, sequenced in a study of blood T cell repertoires in COVID-19. Profiled with immunoSEQ multiplex PCR; TCRdb holds only in-frame clones, not every one. Of roughly 140,000 clones listed, 81% are singletons. Sequenced material: peripheral blood. These receptors were taken from a human donor with acute or convalescent COVID-19. The donor label of this sample is uncertain.

Here the CDR3 reads CASSFGTGDKNTEAFF. CDR3 DNA sequence: TGTGCCAGCAGCTTCGGGACAGGGGACAAGAACACTGAAGCTTTCTTT. The chain joins TRBV13 to TRBJ1-1, with TRBD1 matching 10 bases. This CDR3 comprises 16 residues. Germline-derived CDR1 and CDR2 are PRHDT and FYEKMQ (reference sequence). V dropped 3 bases and J dropped 1; count of bases not matched to a gene: 5.

This clone is a singleton in its sample. The rearrangement joins TRBV5-1 to TRBJ2-5; TRBD1 aligns across 7 bases. V shed 3 bases, J shed 5 bases, and the junction held 7 bases outside the gene matches. The V gene's germline CDR1 is SGHRS and CDR2 YFSETQ. CDR3 size: 14 residues. CDR3 DNA sequence: TGCGCCAGCAGCTCCTCGACAGGGTGGGAGACCCAGTACTTC. It codes for CASSSSTGWETQYF.

CDR3 region: CASSLGLDNRAYRENTEAFF. Here the CDR3 DNA reads TGTGCCAGCAGCTTGGGTCTCGATAACAGGGCCTATAGAGAGAACACTGAAGCTTTCTTT. V usage is TRBV5-4 and J usage is TRBJ1-1; D might be TRBD1 (6 bases). The V end lost 0 bases, the J end lost 1 base, and 25 bases lay between the germline ends. The CDR3 contains 20 residues. Per germline, CDR1 SGHNT and CDR2 YYREEE (reference sequence).

V usage is TRBV30 and J usage is TRBJ2-6; the D is unclear. From germline, CDR1 is GTSNPN and CDR2 SVGIG (reference sequence). The CDR3 length is 17 residues. V was pared by 0 bases and J by 0 bases, with 12 bases between. CDR3: CAWSVPHIGSGANVLTF. The CDR3 DNA sequence: TGTGCCTGGAGTGTACCGCACATTGGCTCTGGGGCCAACGTCCTGACTTTC.

V gene TRBV6-5 combines with J gene TRBJ1-1; tentatively, D is TRBD1 (6 bases). The CDR3 has 16 residues. Germline V gives CDR1 MNHEY, CDR2 SVGAGI. Trimming cost V 4 bases and J 0 bases, with 15 bases left between them. The CDR3 sequence: CASSSLGGGMNTEAFF. The CDR3 DNA reads as TGTGCCAGCAGTTCCCTAGGGGGGGGGATGAACACTGAAGCTTTCTTT.

V gene TRBV5-5 combines with J gene TRBJ1-1, with D perhaps matching TRBD1 (5 bases). The ends were cut back, 0 bases at V and 5 bases at J, with 8 bases in the middle. CDR3 length equals 13 residues. Germline V lookup: CDR1 SGHKS, CDR2 YYEKEE (reference sequence). DNA of the CDR3: TGTGCCAGCAGCTTGGGGGAGGGGACTGAAGCTTTCTTT. Amino acids: CASSLGEGTEAFF.

The gene calls are TRBV19 and TRBJ1-2; 12 bases are shared with TRBD1. The germline V gene has CDR1 LNHDA and CDR2 SQIVND (reference sequence). The CDR3 consists of 14 residues. After removal of 6 bases from V and 5 bases from J, the junction contained 4 bases not matched to a gene. As DNA, the CDR3 is TGTGCCAGTAGGCCGGGACAGGGGGCGTATGGCTACACCTTC. Protein: CASRPGQGAYGYTF.

This chain links TRBV5-6 with TRBJ2-1; 11 positions match TRBD1. The CDR3 runs to 14 residues. V lost 4 bases and J lost 11; bases outside the gene matches: 8. Germline CDR1 SGHDT, CDR2 YYEEEE. In nucleotides, the CDR3 is TGTGCCAGCAGCGGGGGGACAGGGGGGCCGAAGCAGTTCTTC. Residues: CASSGGTGGPKQFF.

The chain links TRBV5-4 to TRBJ2-2; 14 bases fit TRBD2. There are 17 residues in the CDR3. The germline CDR1 and CDR2 sequences are SGHNT and YYREEE (reference sequence). V lost 0 bases and J lost 5; bases outside the gene matches: 3. CDR3 nucleotides: TGTGCCAGCAGCTTGGGACTAGCGGGGGGGCGAACCGGGGAGCTGTTTTTT. As protein: CASSLGLAGGRTGELFF.

This clone has a single count. This chain links TRBV5-5 with TRBJ2-5; D remains unclear. V shed 3 bases and J shed 5 bases, with 5 bases lying between them. The CDR3 runs to 11 residues. Germline V gene lookup returns CDR1 SGHKS and CDR2 YYEKEE (reference sequence). The CDR3 loop reads CASSSRETQYF. CDR3 DNA sequence: TGTGCCAGCAGCTCCAGGGAGACCCAGTACTTC. Full variable domain (rest looked up from reference TRBV5-5 and TRBJ2-5): DAGVTQSPTHLIKTRGQQVTLRCSPISGHKSVSWYQQVLGQGPQFIFQYYEKEERGRGNFPDRFSARQFPNYSSELNVNALLLGDSALYLCASSSRETQYFGPGTRLLVL.

V usage is TRBV6-6 and J usage is TRBJ1-4; tentatively, D is TRBD1 (6 bases). The germline gives CDR1 MNHNY, CDR2 SVGAGI (reference sequence). The germline V and J ends were trimmed by 4 bases and 2 bases, with 11 bases remaining between them. The CDR3 loop spans 15 amino acids. The CDR3 region has the DNA TGTGCCAGCAGTTTATCAGGGGCGACTAATGAAAAACTGTTTTTT. It encodes CASSLSGATNEKLFF.

This sequence joins TRBV5-1 and TRBJ1-1; D remains ambiguous. V lost 6 bases and J 0 bases, leaving 9 bases between the germline ends. Germline CDR1 SGHRS, CDR2 YFSETQ. CDR3 length: 13 residues. Here the CDR3 DNA reads TGCGCCAGCAAGAGCGATATGAACACTGAAGCTTTCTTT. Amino acids: CASKSDMNTEAFF.

This clone was detected only a few times. This chain connects TRBV2 to TRBJ2-5; weak D call: TRBD2 (5 bases). This CDR3 comprises 14 residues. Germline V lookup: CDR1 SNHLY, CDR2 FYNNEI. The V and J ends lost 1 base and 0 bases respectively, with 6 bases between them. The CDR3: CASSEGGYQETQYF. In DNA form, the CDR3 reads TGTGCCAGCAGTGAAGGCGGGTACCAAGAGACCCAGTACTTC.

The rearrangement links TRBV27 to TRBJ2-7, with 7 bases fitting TRBD1. Germline CDR1 MNHEY, CDR2 SMNVEV (reference sequence). Trimming removed 3 bases from V and 7 bases from J; junction bases left unmatched: 9. CDR3 length equals 14 residues. The CDR3 spells CASSFSGQPNEQYF. The CDR3 nucleotides read TGTGCCAGCAGTTTCTCGGGACAGCCTAATGAGCAGTACTTC.

The chain uses TRBV7-8 and TRBJ1-3; no definite D call. Trimming shortened V by 0 bases and J by 0 bases, and 9 bases separated the two germline ends. Germline CDR1 is SGHVS and CDR2 is FQNEAQ. The CDR3 has 16 amino acids. The CDR3 protein is CASSLAAHYSGNTIYF. Written as DNA, the CDR3 is TGTGCCAGCAGCTTAGCGGCTCACTACTCTGGAAACACCATATATTTT.

This clone was counted a single time. This chain uses TRBV11-2 with TRBJ1-3, with 8 nucleotides matching TRBD1. The CDR3 has 16 residues. Germline V lookup: CDR1 SGHAT, CDR2 FQNNGV. Trimming took 5 bases from V and 0 from J; bases not matched to a gene: 6. The CDR3 coding sequence is TGTGCCAGCAGCGGCCGGACAGGGAACTCTGGAAACACCATATATTTT. Translating it yields CASSGRTGNSGNTIYF.

The rearrangement links TRBV3-1 (or the pseudogene TRBV3-2) to TRBJ1-4; TRBD1 matches 9 bases. Germline V gene lookup returns CDR1 LGHDT and CDR2 YNNKEL (reference sequence). With V trimmed by 3 bases and J by 15 bases, 5 bases remained unmatched. The CDR3 runs to 12 residues. For the CDR3, the DNA is TGTGCCAGCAGCCAGGGACAGGGTTCGATGTTTTTT. As protein: CASSQGQGSMFF.

The gene calls are TRBV4-1 and TRBJ1-5; 7 bases align to TRBD1. V trimming: 4 bases; J trimming: 4 bases; junction bases outside the gene matches: 13. Germline CDR1 and CDR2: MGHRA and YSYEKL. There are 17 residues in the CDR3. CDR3 amino acids: CASSLRQGPFKNQPQHF. CDR3 DNA sequence: TGCGCCAGCAGCCTCCGACAGGGCCCCTTCAAAAATCAGCCCCAGCATTTT.

The chain's CDR3 is CAWSNKGVTEAFF. Written as DNA, the CDR3 is TGTGCCTGGAGTAACAAGGGGGTTACTGAAGCTTTCTTT. The chain links TRBV30 to TRBJ1-1, with a weak D call TRBD1 (6 bases). The germline CDR1 and CDR2 sequences are GTSNPN and SVGIG (reference sequence). CDR3 length: 13 amino acids. The ends were cut back, 2 bases at V and 5 bases at J, with 12 bases in the middle.

The genes are TRBV6-5 and TRBJ2-3, with D maybe TRBD1 (5 bases). CDR1 and CDR2 from the germline V gene are MNHEY and SVGAGI. The CDR3 is 15 amino acids. V dropped 6 bases and J dropped 1 base, with 14 bases sitting between them. CDR3: CASSLQGMGTDTQYF. In DNA form, the CDR3 reads TGTGCCAGCAGCCTCCAGGGAATGGGCACAGATACGCAGTATTTT.

The rearrangement joins TRBV11-2 to TRBJ2-1; the match to TRBD1 covers 9 bases. This CDR3 comprises 15 residues. V shed 1 base, J shed 4 bases, and the junction held 2 bases outside the gene matches. Germline loops: CDR1 SGHAT, CDR2 FQNNGV. The CDR3 loop is CASSLAQGAYNEQFF. The CDR3 DNA follows: TGTGCCAGCAGCTTAGCACAGGGGGCTTACAATGAGCAGTTCTTC.

The chain carries TRBV2 and TRBJ1-2; TRBD1 might be the D (6 bases). Trimming pared 1 base from V and 5 bases from J, leaving 8 bases between. CDR3 length: 13 amino acids. CDR1 and CDR2 (germline): SNHLY, FYNNEI. The CDR3 loop is CASSEGGPYGYTF. CDR3 nucleotide sequence: TGTGCCAGCAGTGAAGGGGGGCCATATGGCTACACCTTC.

In this sample, this clone turned up a few times. J is TRBJ1-4 and V is TRBV5-1, with D possibly matching TRBD1 (5 bases). The germline V and J ends were trimmed by 0 bases and 3 bases, with 12 bases remaining between them. Germline V gives CDR1 SGHRS, CDR2 YFSETQ. The CDR3 extends over 16 amino acids. The CDR3 region is CASSLEGVTANEKLFF. The CDR3 DNA sequence: TGCGCCAGCAGCTTGGAAGGGGTTACGGCTAATGAAAAACTGTTTTTT.

The rearrangement uses TRBV9 and TRBJ2-6, with D unclear. Germline CDR1 is SGDLS and CDR2 is YYNGEE. Between the trimmed V and J ends, which lost 0 bases and 12 bases, there was a span of 10 bases. The CDR3 runs 13 residues. The CDR3 nucleotides read TGTGCCAGCAGCGTAGGAGGAGCCCCCGTCCTGACTTTC. This gives the protein CASSVGGAPVLTF.

This chain uses TRBV7-6 with TRBJ1-4, with 7 bases fitting TRBD1. This CDR3 has 14 amino acids. The germline V gene encodes CDR1 SGHVS and CDR2 FNYEAQ. Losses at the gene ends were 5 bases for V and 5 bases for J; bases not matched to a gene: 5. The CDR3 DNA reads as TGTGCCAGCAGCGCCGGGACAGCGAATGAAAAACTGTTTTTT. Protein: CASSAGTANEKLFF.

This clone occurred a few times. The chain is built from TRBV27 and TRBJ1-6; D is undetermined. Germline CDR1 MNHEY, CDR2 SMNVEV (reference sequence). The CDR3 is 14 residues long. The V gene lost 4 bases and the J gene lost 6 bases, with 10 bases spanning the gap. The CDR3 here is CASSWFSGNSPLHF. CDR3 DNA sequence: TGTGCCAGCAGTTGGTTTAGTGGTAATTCACCCCTCCACTTT.

The genes are TRBV5-6 and TRBJ2-5, with D perhaps TRBD2 (6 bases). Germline V gene data show CDR1 as SGHDT and CDR2 as YYEEEE. The CDR3 is 13 amino acids. V was pared by 2 bases and J by 4 bases, with 9 bases between. The CDR3 DNA is TGTGCCAGCAGCTTCCAGGGAGGAGAGACCCAGTACTTC. Residues: CASSFQGGETQYF.

Note on this clone: A read error may account for a junction end that differs from germline. This chain links TRBV24-1 with TRBJ2-3; a weak D match, TRBD1 (5 bases). The CDR3 loop spans 12 amino acids. Germline V CDR1 and CDR2: KGHDR, SFDVKD. The CDR3 reads CATRDLTGTQYF. In DNA, the CDR3 is TGTGCCACCAGGGACCTTACAGGTACGCAGTATTTT.

The chain employs TRBV4-1 and TRBJ2-7; 9 bases map to TRBD1. J was trimmed by 3 bases and V by 6 bases; bases with no gene match: 9. CDR3 length equals 15 residues. Germline CDR1 MGHRA, CDR2 YSYEKL. The CDR3 protein is CASSSKQGAHYEQYF. As DNA, the CDR3 is TGCGCCAGCAGTTCAAAACAGGGGGCCCACTACGAGCAGTACTTC.

This sequence joins TRBV5-8 and TRBJ2-1; D possibly corresponds to TRBD1 (6 bases). Per germline, CDR1 SGHTS and CDR2 YDEGEE. V shed 1 base and J shed 15 bases, with 17 bases lying between them. The CDR3 is 13 residues long. The CDR3: CASSLLTGQTSFF. The CDR3 DNA reads as TGTGCCAGCAGCTTGCTTACAGGGCAAACGTCGTTCTTC.

The gene calls are TRBV30 and TRBJ1-1; D gene ambiguous. V lost 8 bases, J lost 5 bases, and 12 bases lay in between. The CDR3 is made up of 11 amino acids. CDR1 and CDR2 (germline): GTSNPN, SVGIG (reference sequence). This chain's CDR3 is CAGGRETEAFF. The CDR3 coding sequence is TGTGCCGGAGGGAGGGAAACTGAAGCTTTCTTT. The variable domain in full, completed from reference TRBV30 and TRBJ1-1, reads SQTIHQWPATLVQPVGSPLSLECTVEGTSNPNLYWYRQAAGRGLQLLFYSVGIGQISSEVPQNLSASRPQDRQFILSSKKLLLSDSGFYLCAGGRETEAFFGQGTRLTVV.

The V and J genes are TRBV3-1 (or the pseudogene TRBV3-2) and TRBJ2-1; 7 nucleotides line up with TRBD2. Germline V CDR1 and CDR2: LGHDT, YNNKEL (reference sequence). The V segment lost 1 base and the J segment 4 bases; nucleotides outside the gene matches: 7. The CDR3 spans 16 residues. The CDR3 is CASSQVGSGLYNEQFF. CDR3 DNA: TGTGCCAGCAGCCAAGTGGGTAGCGGGCTTTACAATGAGCAGTTCTTC.